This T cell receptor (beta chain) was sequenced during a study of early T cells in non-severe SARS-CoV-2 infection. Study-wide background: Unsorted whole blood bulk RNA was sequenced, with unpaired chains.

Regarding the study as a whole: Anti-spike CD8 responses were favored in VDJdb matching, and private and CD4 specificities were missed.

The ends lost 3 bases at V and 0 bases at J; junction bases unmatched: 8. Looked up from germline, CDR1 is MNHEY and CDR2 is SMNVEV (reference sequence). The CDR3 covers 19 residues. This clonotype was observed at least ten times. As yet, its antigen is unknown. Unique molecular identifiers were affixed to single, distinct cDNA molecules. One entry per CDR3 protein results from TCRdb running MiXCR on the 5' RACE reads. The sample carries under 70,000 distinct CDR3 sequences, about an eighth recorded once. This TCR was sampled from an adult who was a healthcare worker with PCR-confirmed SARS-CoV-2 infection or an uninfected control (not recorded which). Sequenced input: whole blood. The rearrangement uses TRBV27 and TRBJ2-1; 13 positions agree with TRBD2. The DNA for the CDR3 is TGTGCCAGCAGTTTTGGAAGACTAGCGGGGGGCAGCTCCTACAATGAGCAGTTCTTC. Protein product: CASSFGRLAGGSSYNEQFF.